A selection of T cell receptor beta chains follows, all from one sample in a study of Graves' ophthalmopathy and Graves' hyperthyroidism. A single record per CDR3 protein comes from TCRdb applying MiXCR to the multiplex PCR reads. The data contain more than 150,000 distinct CDR3 sequences, approximately 38% of them seen just once; the ten biggest clones take up under 7%. The sample taken for sequencing was peripheral blood. The receptors stem from a woman between 35 and 50 years old with Graves' ophthalmopathy. CDR3s include the opening cysteine and the closing phenylalanine or tryptophan. The D gene is left open where the match is weak. Clone size is not always given. Where it is, it says once, few, many or a class for expanded clones.

clone_size	v_call	d_call	j_call	cdr3_aa	cdr3_nt
many	TRBV7-3	TRBD1	TRBJ1-2	CASSSPTGDGYTF	TGTGCCAGCAGCTCCCCGACAGGGGATGGCTACACCTTC
.	TRBV7-8	.	TRBJ2-7	CASSSQEGLQSYEQYF	TGTGCCAGCAGCTCACAAGAAGGACTCCAATCCTACGAGCAGTACTTC
once	TRBV7-2	.	TRBJ2-7	CASSPQQQTYEQYF	TGTGCCAGCAGCCCACAACAACAGACCTACGAGCAGTACTTC
many	TRBV12-3/TRBV12-4	.	TRBJ2-5	CASSSNTPGPQETQYF	TGTGCCAGCAGTTCAAATACTCCGGGACCCCAAGAGACCCAGTACTTC
many	TRBV6-5	.	TRBJ1-5	CASSYGGAQPQHF	TGTGCCAGCAGTTACGGGGGCGCTCAGCCCCAGCATTTT
.	TRBV30	.	TRBJ1-5	CAWSVLGQPQHF	TGTGCCTGGAGTGTACTAGGTCAGCCCCAGCATTTT
many	TRBV6-2/TRBV6-3	TRBD1	TRBJ1-5	CASRAGQGSLSNQPQHF	TGTGCCAGCAGGGCGGGACAGGGTTCCCTTAGCAATCAGCCCCAGCATTTT
.	TRBV14	TRBD1	TRBJ1-5	CASKDRAERAVYSNQPQHF	TGTGCCAGCAAGGACAGGGCGGAAAGGGCAGTTTATAGCAATCAGCCCCAGCATTTT
.	TRBV19	.	TRBJ2-5	CASSTSDRETQYF	TGTGCCAGTAGTACTAGCGATCGAGAGACCCAGTACTTC
many	TRBV27	TRBD1	TRBJ2-7	CASSKWSGTGGFEQYF	TGTGCCAGCAGTAAATGGTCCGGGACAGGGGGATTTGAGCAGTACTTC
.	TRBV29-1	TRBD1	TRBJ2-7	CSVAGGQGSYEQYF	TGCAGCGTTGCGGGGGGACAGGGTTCCTACGAGCAGTACTTC
.	TRBV12-3/TRBV12-4	.	TRBJ2-7	CASSFGRVREQYF	TGTGCCAGCAGTTTCGGCAGGGTTCGCGAGCAGTACTTC
many	TRBV2	.	TRBJ1-2	CASSELTAESGYTF	TGTGCCAGCAGTGAATTAACGGCAGAGAGTGGCTACACCTTC
.	TRBV6-1	.	TRBJ1-1	CASMRGMNTEAFF	TGTGCCAGCATGCGGGGCATGAACACTGAAGCTTTCTTT
many	TRBV12-3/TRBV12-4	.	TRBJ1-1	CASSLSPAPSFF	TGTGCCAGCAGTTTAAGTCCGGCCCCGTCTTTCTTT
many	TRBV6-1	.	TRBJ2-6	CASRLRDFSSGANVLTF	TGTGCCAGCAGACTCCGGGACTTCAGCTCTGGGGCCAACGTCCTGACTTTC
.	TRBV28	.	TRBJ2-5	CASNSLLETQYF	TGTGCCAGCAATTCGTTGTTGGAGACCCAGTACTTC
.	TRBV12-3/TRBV12-4	TRBD1	TRBJ1-2	CASSGTDYTNYGYTF	TGTGCCAGCAGCGGGACAGATTATACTAACTATGGCTACACCTTC
many	TRBV6-2/TRBV6-3	TRBD2	TRBJ2-5	CASSSGLASYQETQYF	TGTGCCAGCAGTTCCGGACTAGCTTCGTACCAAGAGACCCAGTACTTC
.	TRBV7-2	TRBD2	TRBJ2-7	CASSLGLAGVYEQYF	TGTGCCAGCAGCTTAGGACTAGCGGGGGTTTACGAGCAGTACTTC
many	TRBV5-1	TRBD2	TRBJ2-5	CASSPTSGGQTQYF	TGCGCCAGCAGCCCAACTAGCGGGGGTCAGACCCAGTACTTC
.	TRBV20-1	TRBD1	TRBJ1-1	CSAETGTNTEAFF	TGCAGTGCTGAGACAGGGACGAACACTGAAGCTTTCTTT
many	TRBV29-1	.	TRBJ1-4	CSVAGGLGLNEKLFF	TGCAGCGTTGCTGGGGGCCTGGGCTTAAATGAAAAACTGTTTTTT
many	TRBV19	.	TRBJ2-7	CASAQSSYEQYF	TGTGCCAGTGCTCAGAGCTCCTACGAGCAGTACTTC
many	TRBV27	TRBD1	TRBJ1-6	CASSRGGRTPLHF	TGTGCCAGCAGCCGAGGGGGCCGGACACCCCTCCACTTT
many	TRBV6-2/TRBV6-3	.	TRBJ1-5	CASSYSFVGVREDQPQHF	TGTGCCAGCAGTTACTCGTTTGTGGGGGTTAGAGAGGATCAGCCCCAGCATTTT
.	TRBV12-5	.	TRBJ2-6	CASGSSGANVLTF	TGTGCTAGTGGTTCCTCTGGGGCCAACGTCCTGACTTTC
few	TRBV6-1	.	TRBJ2-5	CASSEGVERETQYF	TGTGCCAGCAGCGAGGGGGTGGAGAGAGAGACCCAGTACTTC
.	TRBV6-1	.	TRBJ1-5	CASSEIGGSNQPQHF	TGTGCCAGCAGTGAAATTGGGGGGAGCAATCAGCCCCAGCATTTT
.	TRBV11-2	.	TRBJ2-5	CASSPAVTRQETQYF	TGTGCCAGCAGCCCGGCGGTAACACGTCAAGAGACCCAGTACTTC
many	TRBV11-2	TRBD1	TRBJ2-2	CASSFWAGGDGGELFF	TGTGCCAGCAGCTTCTGGGCAGGGGGCGATGGCGGGGAGCTGTTTTTT
many	TRBV9	.	TRBJ2-2	CASSDLGTGELFF	TGTGCCAGCAGTGACCTAGGGACCGGGGAGCTGTTTTTT
many	TRBV29-1	TRBD1	TRBJ1-1	CSVQGTGFGTEAFF	TGCAGCGTTCAAGGGACAGGGTTCGGCACTGAAGCTTTCTTT
.	TRBV2	TRBD1	TRBJ2-5	CASSATGQGAGLETQYF	TGTGCCAGCAGCGCGACCGGACAGGGGGCGGGCTTGGAGACCCAGTACTTC
many	TRBV28	.	TRBJ2-7	CASKLDSEQYF	TGTGCCAGCAAACTGGACAGCGAGCAGTACTTC
many	TRBV7-2	.	TRBJ2-5	CASSLVEKETQYF	TGTGCCAGCAGCTTAGTGGAGAAAGAGACCCAGTACTTC
.	TRBV6-2/TRBV6-3	TRBD2	TRBJ2-5	CASSYVAGGETQYF	TGTGCCAGCAGTTACGTGGCGGGAGGAGAGACCCAGTACTTC
.	TRBV13	.	TRBJ2-7	CASSPRAGSAYEQYF	TGTGCCAGCAGCCCCCGGGCGGGGAGCGCCTACGAGCAGTACTTC
many	TRBV2	.	TRBJ1-3	CASSIGRPSGNTIYF	TGTGCCAGCAGTATAGGACGGCCCTCTGGAAACACCATATATTTT
many	TRBV6-5	.	TRBJ2-7	CASSYSAPRVGYEQYF	TGTGCCAGCAGTTACTCGGCCCCCAGGGTAGGGTACGAGCAGTACTTC
.	TRBV11-2	TRBD2	TRBJ2-5	CASSSGLAPQGGETQYF	TGTGCCAGCAGCTCGGGACTAGCGCCTCAGGGAGGAGAGACCCAGTACTTC
many	TRBV20-1	.	TRBJ2-7	CSAATRAYEQYF	TGCAGTGCCGCGACTAGGGCTTACGAGCAGTACTTC
many	TRBV20-1	TRBD1	TRBJ2-7	CSAINTGTGIYEQYF	TGCAGTGCTATAAATACCGGGACAGGGATATACGAGCAGTACTTC
.	TRBV2	.	TRBJ1-6	CASSELGPDNSPLHF	TGTGCCAGCAGTGAATTGGGCCCCGATAATTCACCCCTCCACTTT
once	TRBV7-2	.	TRBJ2-7	CASSSPGALSYEQYF	TGTGCCAGCAGCTCCCCAGGGGCTTTAAGCTACGAGCAGTACTTC
.	TRBV11-2	.	TRBJ1-6	CASSLDRVENSPLHF	TGTGCCAGCAGCTTAGACAGGGTGGAGAATTCACCCCTCCACTTT
.	TRBV24-1	.	TRBJ2-5	CATSDSGTGETQYF	TGTGCCACCAGTGATTCAGGGACTGGAGAGACCCAGTACTTC
many	TRBV9	.	TRBJ1-1	CAGSVDGGGTVNTEAFF	TGTGCCGGCAGCGTAGATGGGGGGGGGACGGTGAACACTGAAGCTTTCTTT
.	TRBV20-1	TRBD1	TRBJ1-2	CSARDDRENGYTF	TGCAGTGCTAGAGATGACAGGGAAAATGGCTACACCTTC
.	TRBV7-2	.	TRBJ1-5	CASSPRTKNQPQHF	TGTGCCAGCAGCCCTAGGACTAAGAATCAGCCCCAGCATTTT
.	TRBV27	.	TRBJ2-7	CASISAYEQYF	TGTGCCAGCATATCAGCCTACGAGCAGTACTTC
many	TRBV2	.	TRBJ1-2	CASSAVLYGYTF	TGTGCCAGCAGTGCAGTCCTCTATGGCTACACCTTC
many	TRBV19	TRBD1	TRBJ1-2	CASSAQTGLLYGYTF	TGTGCCAGTAGTGCCCAGACAGGGCTGCTCTATGGCTACACCTTC